What follows is one T cell receptor beta chain and its context. For the second PCR, which ran for about 6 to 11 cycles, a sample-barcoded 5' primer and a J-beta primer mix were used. TCRdb re-called the 5' RACE reads with MiXCR, one entry per CDR3 protein. The table has some 930,000 distinct CDR3 sequences, under 35% seen once. Germline assignment: CDR1 DFQATT and CDR2 SNEGSKA (reference sequence). Trimming stripped 3 bases from V and 6 bases from J, with 15 bases between. The CDR3 has 14 amino acids. The source of the sample is a study of blood T cells in healthy people across ages. Overall study: Template switching retrieved approximately one barcoded beta molecule for each two T cells.

These data were also filed under a second study, of T cells of mothers and their children. As that study records: Maternal samples each gave over 9 million TCR beta CDR3 reads, and child samples several million each.

This TCR derives from a woman aged 40 to 55 in good health. Specimen: blood. This chain connects TRBV20-1 to TRBJ2-1; D unclear. This chain's CDR3 is CSARSPLLSNEQFF. As DNA, the CDR3 is TGCAGTGCTAGGTCCCCCCTACTGTCCAATGAGCAGTTCTTC.